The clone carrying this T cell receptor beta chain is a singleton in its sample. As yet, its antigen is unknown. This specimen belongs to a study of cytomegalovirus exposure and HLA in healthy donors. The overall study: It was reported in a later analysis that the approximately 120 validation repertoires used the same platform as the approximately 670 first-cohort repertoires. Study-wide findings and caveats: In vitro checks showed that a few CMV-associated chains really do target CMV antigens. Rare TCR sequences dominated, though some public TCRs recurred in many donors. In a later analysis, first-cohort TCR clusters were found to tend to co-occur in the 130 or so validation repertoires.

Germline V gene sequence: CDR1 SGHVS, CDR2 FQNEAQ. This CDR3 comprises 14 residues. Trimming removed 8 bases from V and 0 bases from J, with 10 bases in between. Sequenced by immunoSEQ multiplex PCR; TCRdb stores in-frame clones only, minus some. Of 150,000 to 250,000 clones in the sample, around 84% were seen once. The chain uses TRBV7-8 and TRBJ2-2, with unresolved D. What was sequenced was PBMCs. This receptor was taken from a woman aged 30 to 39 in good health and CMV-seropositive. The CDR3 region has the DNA TGTGCCAGCTCAGACATTGCGAACACCGGGGAGCTGTTTTTT. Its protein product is CASSDIANTGELFF.